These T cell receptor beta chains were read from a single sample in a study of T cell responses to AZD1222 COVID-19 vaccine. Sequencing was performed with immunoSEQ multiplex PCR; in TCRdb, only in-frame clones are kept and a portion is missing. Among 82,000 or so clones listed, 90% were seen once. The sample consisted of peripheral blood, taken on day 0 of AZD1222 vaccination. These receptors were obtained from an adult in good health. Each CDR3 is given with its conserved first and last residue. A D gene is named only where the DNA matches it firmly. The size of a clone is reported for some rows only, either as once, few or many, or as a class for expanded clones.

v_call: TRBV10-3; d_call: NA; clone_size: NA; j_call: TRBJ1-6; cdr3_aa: CAAAPRDPAYSPLHF; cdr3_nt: TGTGCCGCCGCCCCAAGGGACCCGGCTTATTCACCCCTCCACTTT
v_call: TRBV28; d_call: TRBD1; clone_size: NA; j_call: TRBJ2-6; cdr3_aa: CASRLTGGSGANVLTF; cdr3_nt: TGTGCCAGCAGACTGACAGGGGGCTCTGGGGCCAACGTCCTGACTTTC
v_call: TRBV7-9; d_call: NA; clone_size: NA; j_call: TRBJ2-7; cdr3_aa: CASSQSGTGYEQYF; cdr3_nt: TGTGCCAGCAGTCAATCCGGGACGGGCTACGAGCAGTACTTC
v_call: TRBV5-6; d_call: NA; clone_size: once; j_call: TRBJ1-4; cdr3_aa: CASSFLAKENEKLFF; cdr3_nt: TGTGCCAGCAGCTTTTTAGCGAAGGAGAATGAAAAACTGTTTTTT
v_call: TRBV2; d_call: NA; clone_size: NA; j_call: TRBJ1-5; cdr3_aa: CASRGFAQPQHF; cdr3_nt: TGTGCCAGCAGGGGGTTTGCTCAGCCCCAGCATTTT
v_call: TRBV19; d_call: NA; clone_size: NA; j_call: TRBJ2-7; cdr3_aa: CASSIGGPANYEQYF; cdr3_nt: TGTGCCAGTAGTATTGGGGGGCCGGCCAACTACGAGCAGTACTTC
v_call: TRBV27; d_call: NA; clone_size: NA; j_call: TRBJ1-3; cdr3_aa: CASSEGPGWSGNTIYF; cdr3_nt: TGTGCCAGCAGCGAAGGTCCGGGGTGGTCTGGAAACACCATATATTTT
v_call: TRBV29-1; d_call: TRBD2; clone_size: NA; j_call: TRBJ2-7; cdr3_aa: CSVVPIAGEQYF; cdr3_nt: TGCAGCGTTGTCCCTATAGCGGGCGAGCAGTACTTC
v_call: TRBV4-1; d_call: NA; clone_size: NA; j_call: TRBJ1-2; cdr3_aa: CASGSKNYGYTF; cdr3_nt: TGCGCCAGCGGTTCCAAAAACTATGGCTACACCTTC
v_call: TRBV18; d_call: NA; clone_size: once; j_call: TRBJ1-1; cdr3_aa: CASSPQRNTEAFF; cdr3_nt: TGTGCCAGCTCACCCCAGAGGAACACTGAAGCTTTCTTT
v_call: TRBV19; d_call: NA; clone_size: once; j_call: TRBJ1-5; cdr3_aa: CASSMVQGGNQPQHF; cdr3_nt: TGTGCCAGTAGTATGGTCCAGGGAGGCAATCAGCCCCAGCATTTT
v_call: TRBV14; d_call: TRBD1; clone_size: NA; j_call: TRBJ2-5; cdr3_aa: CASSQEGRGGRETQYF; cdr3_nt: TGTGCCAGCAGCCAAGAAGGCCGAGGGGGCAGGGAGACCCAGTACTTC
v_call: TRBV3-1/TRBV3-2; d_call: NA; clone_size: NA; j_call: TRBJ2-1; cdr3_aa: CASCSLLTGGLGEQFF; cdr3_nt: TGTGCCAGCTGTTCCTTGTTGACTGGGGGTCTGGGTGAGCAGTTCTTC
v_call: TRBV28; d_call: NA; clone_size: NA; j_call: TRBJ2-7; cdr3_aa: CASRSTGFAYEQYF; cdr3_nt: TGTGCCAGCCGGTCTACAGGGTTTGCCTACGAGCAGTACTTC
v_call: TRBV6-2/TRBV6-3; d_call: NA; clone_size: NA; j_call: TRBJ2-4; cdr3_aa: CASSFGPPVRGNIQYF; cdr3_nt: TGTGCCAGCAGTTTCGGGCCCCCCGTGAGGGGAAACATTCAGTACTTC
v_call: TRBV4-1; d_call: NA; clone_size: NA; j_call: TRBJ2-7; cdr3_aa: CASSQVQGVGNEQYF; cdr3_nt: TGCGCCAGCAGCCAAGTACAGGGAGTCGGCAACGAGCAGTACTTC
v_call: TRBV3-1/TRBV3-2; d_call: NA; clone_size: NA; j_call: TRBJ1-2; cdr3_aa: CASSQGGFYTF; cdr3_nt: TGTGCCAGCAGCCAGGGGGGATTCTACACCTTC
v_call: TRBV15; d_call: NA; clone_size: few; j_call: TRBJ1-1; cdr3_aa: CATSQYLNTEAFF; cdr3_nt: TGTGCCACCAGCCAGTATTTGAACACTGAAGCTTTCTTT
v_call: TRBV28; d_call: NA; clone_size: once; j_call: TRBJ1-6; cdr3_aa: CASSRRGSYNSPLHF; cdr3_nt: TGTGCCAGCAGCCGAAGGGGATCCTATAATTCACCCCTCCACTTT
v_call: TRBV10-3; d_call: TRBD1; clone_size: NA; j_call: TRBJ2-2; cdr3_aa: CAIGSPGGGTGELFF; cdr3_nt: TGTGCCATCGGCTCTCCAGGGGGTGGCACCGGGGAGCTGTTTTTT
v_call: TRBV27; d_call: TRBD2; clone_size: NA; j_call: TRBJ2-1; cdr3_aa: CASSSSGTSGGVRQFF; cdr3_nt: TGTGCCAGCAGTTCCTCCGGGACTAGCGGGGGGGTCAGGCAGTTCTTC
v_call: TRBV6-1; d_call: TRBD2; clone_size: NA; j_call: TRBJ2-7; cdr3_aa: CASSERGASYEQYF; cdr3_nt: TGTGCCAGCAGTGAGCGGGGGGCCTCCTACGAGCAGTACTTC
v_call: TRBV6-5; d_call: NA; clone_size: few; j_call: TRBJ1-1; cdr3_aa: CASSPGAGRNTEAFF; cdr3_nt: TGTGCCAGCAGCCCCGGGGCAGGGAGGAACACTGAAGCTTTCTTT
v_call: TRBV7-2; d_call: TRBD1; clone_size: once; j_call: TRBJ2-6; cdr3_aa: CASSFYGTGGSAGANVLTF; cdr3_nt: TGTGCCAGCAGCTTCTACGGGACAGGGGGCAGCGCTGGGGCCAACGTCCTGACTTTC
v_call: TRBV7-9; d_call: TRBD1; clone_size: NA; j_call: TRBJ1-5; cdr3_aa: CASSTLTGGRNQPQHF; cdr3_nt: TGTGCCAGCAGCACCCTCACAGGGGGGCGCAATCAGCCCCAGCATTTT
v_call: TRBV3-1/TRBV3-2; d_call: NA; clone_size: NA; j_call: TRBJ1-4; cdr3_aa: CASSQGARGEKLFF; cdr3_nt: TGTGCCAGCAGCCAGGGGGCCAGGGGCGAAAAACTGTTTTTT
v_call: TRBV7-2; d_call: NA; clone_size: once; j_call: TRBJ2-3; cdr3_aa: CASSLGAGTDTQYF; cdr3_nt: TGTGCCAGCAGCTTAGGGGCTGGCACAGATACGCAGTATTTT
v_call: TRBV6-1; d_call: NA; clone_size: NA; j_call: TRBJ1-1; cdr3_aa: CASSENRASGTEAFF; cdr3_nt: TGTGCCAGCAGTGAAAACAGGGCTTCGGGCACTGAAGCTTTCTTT
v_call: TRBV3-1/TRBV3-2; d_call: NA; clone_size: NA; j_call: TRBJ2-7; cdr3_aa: CASSPQGGPYEQYF; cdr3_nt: TGTGCCAGCAGCCCGCAGGGGGGGCCCTACGAGCAGTACTTC
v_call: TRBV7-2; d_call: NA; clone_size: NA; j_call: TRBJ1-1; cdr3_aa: CASSLDPRGTEAFF; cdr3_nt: TGTGCCAGCAGCTTAGATCCCAGGGGCACTGAAGCTTTCTTT
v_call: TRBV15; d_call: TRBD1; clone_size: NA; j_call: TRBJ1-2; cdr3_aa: CATSRDLIEGARGYTF; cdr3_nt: TGTGCCACCAGCAGAGATCTCATAGAGGGGGCGCGCGGCTACACCTTC
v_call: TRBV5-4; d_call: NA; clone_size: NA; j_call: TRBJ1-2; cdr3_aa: CASSLEHARDGYTF; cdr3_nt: TGTGCCAGCAGCTTGGAACACGCTCGCGACGGCTACACCTTC
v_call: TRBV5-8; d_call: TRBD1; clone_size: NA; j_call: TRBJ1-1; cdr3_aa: CASSFNRGQITEAFF; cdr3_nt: TGTGCCAGCAGCTTCAACAGGGGGCAGATCACTGAAGCTTTCTTT
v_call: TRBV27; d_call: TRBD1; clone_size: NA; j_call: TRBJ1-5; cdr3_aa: CASSFDRDGNQPQHF; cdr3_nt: TGTGCCAGCAGTTTCGACAGGGACGGGAATCAGCCCCAGCATTTT
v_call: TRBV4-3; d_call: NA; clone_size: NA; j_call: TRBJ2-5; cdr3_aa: CASSQDGLGGTQYF; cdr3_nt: TGCGCCAGCAGCCAAGATGGCCTCGGAGGGACCCAGTACTTC
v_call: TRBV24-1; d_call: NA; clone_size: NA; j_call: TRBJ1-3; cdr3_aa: CATSDFDRWGNTIYF; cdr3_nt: TGTGCCACCAGTGACTTTGACAGGTGGGGAAACACCATATATTTT
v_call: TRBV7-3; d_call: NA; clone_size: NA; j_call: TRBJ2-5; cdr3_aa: CASSPRGGDQYF; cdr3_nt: TGTGCCAGCAGCCCCCGGGGTGGCGACCAGTACTTC
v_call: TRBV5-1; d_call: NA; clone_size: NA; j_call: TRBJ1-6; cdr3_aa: CASSLEGSNSPLHF; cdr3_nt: TGCGCCAGCAGCTTGGAAGGAAGCAACTCACCCCTCCACTTT